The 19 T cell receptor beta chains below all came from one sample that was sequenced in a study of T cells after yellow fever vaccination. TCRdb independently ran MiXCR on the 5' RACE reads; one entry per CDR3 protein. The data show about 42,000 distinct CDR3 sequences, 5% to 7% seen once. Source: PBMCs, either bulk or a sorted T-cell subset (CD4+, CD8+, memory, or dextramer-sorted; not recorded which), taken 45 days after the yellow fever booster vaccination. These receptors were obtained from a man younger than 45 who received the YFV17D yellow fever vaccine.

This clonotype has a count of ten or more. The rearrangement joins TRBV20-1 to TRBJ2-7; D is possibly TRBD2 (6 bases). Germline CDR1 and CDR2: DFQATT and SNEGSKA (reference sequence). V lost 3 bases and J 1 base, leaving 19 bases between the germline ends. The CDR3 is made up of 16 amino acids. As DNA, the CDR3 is TGCAGTGCTAGCCTCAAAGGCGGGATAACTTCCTACGAGCAGTACTTC. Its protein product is CSASLKGGITSYEQYF.

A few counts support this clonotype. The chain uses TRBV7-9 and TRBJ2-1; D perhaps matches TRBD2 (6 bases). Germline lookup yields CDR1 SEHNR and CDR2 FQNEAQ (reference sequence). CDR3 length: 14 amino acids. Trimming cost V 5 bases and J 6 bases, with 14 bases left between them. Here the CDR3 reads CASSNNRDSNEQFF. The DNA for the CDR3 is TGTGCCAGCAGCAACAACCGGGACTCCAATGAGCAGTTCTTC.

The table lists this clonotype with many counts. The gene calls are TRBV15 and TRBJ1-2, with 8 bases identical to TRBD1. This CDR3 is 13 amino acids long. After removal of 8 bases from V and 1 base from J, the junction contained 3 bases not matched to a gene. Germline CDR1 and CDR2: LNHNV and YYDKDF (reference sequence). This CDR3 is CATSTGVNYGYTF. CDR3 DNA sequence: TGTGCCACCTCGACAGGGGTTAACTATGGCTACACCTTC. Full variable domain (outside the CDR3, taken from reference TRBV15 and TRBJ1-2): DAMVIQNPRYQVTQFGKPVTLSCSQTLNHNVMYWYQQKSSQAPKLLFHYYDKDFNNEADTPDNFQSRRPNTSFCFLDIRSPGLGDTAMYLCATSTGVNYGYTFGSGTRLTVV.

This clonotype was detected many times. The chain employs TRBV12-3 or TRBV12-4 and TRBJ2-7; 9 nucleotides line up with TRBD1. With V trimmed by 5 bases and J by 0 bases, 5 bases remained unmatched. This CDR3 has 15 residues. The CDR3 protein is CASSPSDRGSYEQYF. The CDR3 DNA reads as TGTGCCAGCAGTCCTTCGGACAGGGGCTCCTACGAGCAGTACTTC.

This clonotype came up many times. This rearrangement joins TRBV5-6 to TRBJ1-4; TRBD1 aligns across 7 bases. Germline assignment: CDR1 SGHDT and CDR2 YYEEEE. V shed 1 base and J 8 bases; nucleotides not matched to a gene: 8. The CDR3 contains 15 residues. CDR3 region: CASSLYEGAGEKLFF. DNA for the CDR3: TGTGCCAGCAGCTTGTACGAGGGGGCCGGGGAAAAACTGTTTTTT.

The CDR3 region has the DNA TGCGCCAGCAGCCCGCGGACTAGCGGGACCGGAGAGACCCAGTACTTC. Translated, it gives CASSPRTSGTGETQYF. V is TRBV5-1 and J is TRBJ2-5; 12 nucleotides align to TRBD2. Losses at the gene ends were 4 bases for V and 4 bases for J; bases not matched to a gene: 8. There are 16 residues in the CDR3. CDR1 and CDR2 from the germline V gene are SGHRS and YFSETQ.

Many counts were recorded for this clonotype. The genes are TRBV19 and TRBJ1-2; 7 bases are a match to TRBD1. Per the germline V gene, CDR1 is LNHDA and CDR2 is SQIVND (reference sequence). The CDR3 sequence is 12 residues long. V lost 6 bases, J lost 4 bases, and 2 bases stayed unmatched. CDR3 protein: CASSRGAYGYTF. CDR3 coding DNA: TGTGCCAGTAGCAGGGGGGCCTATGGCTACACCTTC.

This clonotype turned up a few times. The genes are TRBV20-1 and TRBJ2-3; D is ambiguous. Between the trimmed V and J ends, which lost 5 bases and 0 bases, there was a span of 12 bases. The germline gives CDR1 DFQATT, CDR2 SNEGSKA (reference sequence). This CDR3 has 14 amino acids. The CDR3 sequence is CSAGPQRSTDTQYF. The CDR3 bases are TGCAGTGCTGGGCCCCAGAGAAGCACAGATACGCAGTATTTT.

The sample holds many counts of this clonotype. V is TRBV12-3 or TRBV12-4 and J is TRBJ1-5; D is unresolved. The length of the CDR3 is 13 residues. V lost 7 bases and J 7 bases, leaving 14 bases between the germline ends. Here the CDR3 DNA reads TGTGCCAGCACGGAAAGGTACGGCCAGCCCCAGCATTTT. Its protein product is CASTERYGQPQHF.

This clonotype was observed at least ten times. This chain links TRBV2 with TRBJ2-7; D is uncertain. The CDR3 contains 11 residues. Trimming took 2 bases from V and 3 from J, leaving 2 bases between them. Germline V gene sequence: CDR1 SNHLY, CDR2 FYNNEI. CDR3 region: CASSENYEQYF. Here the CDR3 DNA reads TGTGCCAGCAGTGAAAACTACGAGCAGTACTTC.

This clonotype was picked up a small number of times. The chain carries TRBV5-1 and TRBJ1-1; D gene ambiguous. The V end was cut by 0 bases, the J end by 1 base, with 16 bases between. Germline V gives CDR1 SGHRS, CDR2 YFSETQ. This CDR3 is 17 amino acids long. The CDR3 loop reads CASSLDRTARQNTEAFF. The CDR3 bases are TGCGCCAGCAGCTTGGATAGAACAGCCAGGCAGAACACTGAAGCTTTCTTT.

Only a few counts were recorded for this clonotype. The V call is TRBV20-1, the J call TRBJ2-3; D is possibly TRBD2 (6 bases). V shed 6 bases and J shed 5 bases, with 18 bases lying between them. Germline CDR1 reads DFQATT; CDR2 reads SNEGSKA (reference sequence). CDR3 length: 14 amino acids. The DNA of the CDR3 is TGCAGTGCCCTACTGGGGGGAGATGGAGATACGCAGTATTTT. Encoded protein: CSALLGGDGDTQYF.

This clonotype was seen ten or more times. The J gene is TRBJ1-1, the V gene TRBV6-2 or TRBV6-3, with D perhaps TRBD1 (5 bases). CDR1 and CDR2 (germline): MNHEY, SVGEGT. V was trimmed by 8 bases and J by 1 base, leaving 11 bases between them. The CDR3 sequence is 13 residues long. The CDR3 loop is CASPGVGNTEAFF. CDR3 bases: TGTGCCAGCCCGGGGGTGGGGAACACTGAAGCTTTCTTT.

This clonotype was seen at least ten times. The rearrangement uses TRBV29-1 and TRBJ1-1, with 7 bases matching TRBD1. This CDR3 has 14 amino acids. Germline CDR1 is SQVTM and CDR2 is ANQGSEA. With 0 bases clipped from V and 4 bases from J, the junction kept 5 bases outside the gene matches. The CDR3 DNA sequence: TGCAGCGTTGAAGACAACAGGGGAGGCACTGAAGCTTTCTTT. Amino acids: CSVEDNRGGTEAFF.

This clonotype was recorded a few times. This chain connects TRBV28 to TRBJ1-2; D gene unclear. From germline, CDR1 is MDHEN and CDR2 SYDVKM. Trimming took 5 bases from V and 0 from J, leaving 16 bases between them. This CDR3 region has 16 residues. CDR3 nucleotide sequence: TGTGCCAGCAGTCCCTCCGGTGGAGGAGCTAACTATGGCTACACCTTC. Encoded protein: CASSPSGGGANYGYTF.

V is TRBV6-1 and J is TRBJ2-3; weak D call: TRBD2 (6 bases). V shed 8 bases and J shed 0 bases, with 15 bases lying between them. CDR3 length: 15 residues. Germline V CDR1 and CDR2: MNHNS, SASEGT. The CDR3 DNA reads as TGTGCCAGCGGCCCCTCGGGACTTAGCACAGATACGCAGTATTTT. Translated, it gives CASGPSGLSTDTQYF.

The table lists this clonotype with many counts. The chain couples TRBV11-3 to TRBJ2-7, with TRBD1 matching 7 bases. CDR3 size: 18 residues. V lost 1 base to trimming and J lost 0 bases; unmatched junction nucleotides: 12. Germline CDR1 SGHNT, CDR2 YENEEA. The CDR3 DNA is TGTGCCAGCAGCTTAGGCCCCACAGGGGCCTCTCCCTCCTACGAGCAGTACTTC. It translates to CASSLGPTGASPSYEQYF.

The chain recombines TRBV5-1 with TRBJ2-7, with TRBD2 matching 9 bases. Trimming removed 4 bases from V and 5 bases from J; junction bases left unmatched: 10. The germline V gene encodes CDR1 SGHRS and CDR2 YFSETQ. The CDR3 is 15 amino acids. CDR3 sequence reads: CASSPRTSVVNEQYF. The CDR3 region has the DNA TGCGCCAGCAGCCCGCGGACTAGCGTCGTCAACGAGCAGTACTTC.

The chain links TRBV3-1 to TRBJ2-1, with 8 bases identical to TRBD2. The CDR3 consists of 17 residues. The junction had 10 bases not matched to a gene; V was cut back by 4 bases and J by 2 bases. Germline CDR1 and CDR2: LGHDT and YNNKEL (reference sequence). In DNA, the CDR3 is TGTGCCAGCAGCCGCAGAAGGACTAGCTGGACCTACAATGAGCAGTTCTTC. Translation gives CASSRRRTSWTYNEQFF.